The rows below give T cell receptor beta chains drawn from one sample of a study of blood T cell repertoires in COVID-19. Here immunoSEQ multiplex PCR was the method, and the copy in TCRdb shows in-frame clones only, minus some. The sample carries fewer than 250,000 clones, about nine tenths recorded once. The sample consisted of peripheral blood. These receptors were collected from a young man with COVID-19, enrolled during active disease. The CDR3 runs from the conserved cysteine through the conserved F or W. D genes are given only for firm matches. Size is stated for part of the rows, as once, few or many counts, or as a class when the clone is expanded.

TRBD2 TRBJ2-7 TRBV2 NA 13 TGTGCCAGCAGTCTACTAGCGGGAGACGAGCAGTACTTC CASSLLAGDEQYF
NA TRBJ1-5 TRBV7-9 NA 13 TGTGCCAGCACCCCCAGCGGTGATCAGCCCCAGCATTTT CASTPSGDQPQHF
NA TRBJ1-2 TRBV6-5 NA 13 TGTGCCAGCAGTTACGGGACACTCTATGGCTACACCTTC CASSYGTLYGYTF
NA TRBJ1-4 TRBV18 NA 15 TGTGCCAGCTCACCACCAGGACAGAGTAATGAAAAACTGTTTTTT CASSPPGQSNEKLFF
TRBD2 TRBJ2-2 TRBV7-6 NA 18 TGTGCCAGCAGCTCCGGGACTAGCGGGAGGGGGAACACCGGGGAGCTGTTTTTT CASSSGTSGRGNTGELFF
NA TRBJ1-3 TRBV16 NA 15 TGTGCCAGCAGCCCCGGGACTCAAACGGGAAACACCATATATTTT CASSPGTQTGNTIYF
NA TRBJ2-7 TRBV10-3 NA 14 TGTGCCGTCCAAAGCGGCCGCGGGCAGTACGAGCAGTACTTC CAVQSGRGQYEQYF
TRBD1 TRBJ2-7 TRBV6-2/TRBV6-3 once 15 TGTGCCAGCAGCGCTGGACAGGGGGCTTCCTACGAGCAGTACTTC CASSAGQGASYEQYF
TRBD1 TRBJ1-1 TRBV19 NA 16 TGTGCCGTGGGACAGGGACTGAGGAAGGGGAGCACTGAAGCTTTCTTT CAVGQGLRKGSTEAFF
NA TRBJ2-1 TRBV4-1 NA 15 TGCGCCAGCAGCCAAGATGGGGGGGCGGGGAATGAGCAGTTCTTC CASSQDGGAGNEQFF